This TCR beta chain is drawn from a study of OX40 agonist ivuxolimab in advanced cancers. Across the study: Patients achieving partial responses numbered three: one hepatocellular carcinoma case and two cutaneous melanoma cases. Whole-study results and caveats: Researchers report that CD8+ T cells had, on average, more expanded clones than CD4+.

As to this clone: Its target is unknown.

The protocol was immunoSEQ multiplex PCR, while the TCRdb copy is restricted to in-frame clones and leaves out a portion. The sample shows about 130,000 clones, about 93% of them seen only once. This CDR3 is 16 amino acids long. CDR1 is LNHDA, CDR2 SQIVND, per germline (reference sequence). Trimming cost V 7 bases and J 2 bases, with 18 bases left between them. The V gene is TRBV19, the J gene TRBJ1-3; weak D call: TRBD1 (6 bases). This sequence was found in an adult with an advanced solid tumor such as melanoma, head and neck, liver or kidney cancer. Sequencing used CD4+ or CD8+ T cells sorted from blood, obtained in a trial of the OX40 agonist ivuxolimab. CDR3 sequence: CASTQTGISAGNTIYF. In DNA form, the CDR3 reads TGTGCCAGTACCCAAACAGGGATAAGCGCTGGAAACACCATATATTTT.